This T cell receptor beta chain was recovered during a study of patients and donors after allogeneic stem cell transplantation. The CDR3 contains 15 residues. Trimming removed 0 bases from V and 7 bases from J; junction bases left unmatched: 5. One entry per CDR3 protein, called by TCRdb with MiXCR from the RT-PCR reads. The table includes more than 75,000 distinct CDR3 sequences, 5% detected once. This clonotype was observed many times. Sequencing input: blood, either unsorted or a sorted T cell fraction (not recorded which). This rearrangement joins TRBV12-3 or TRBV12-4 to TRBJ2-3; 9 bases are shared with TRBD2. The receptor's source is a human donor who was either an allogeneic HSCT recipient or a stem cell or donor lymphocyte infusion donor (not recorded which). It is not recorded whose cells these are; they may come from a transplant donor. CDR3 sequence reads: CASSLASSGAHTQYF. CDR3 coding DNA: TGTGCCAGCAGTTTAGCGTCTAGCGGGGCCCATACGCAGTATTTT.